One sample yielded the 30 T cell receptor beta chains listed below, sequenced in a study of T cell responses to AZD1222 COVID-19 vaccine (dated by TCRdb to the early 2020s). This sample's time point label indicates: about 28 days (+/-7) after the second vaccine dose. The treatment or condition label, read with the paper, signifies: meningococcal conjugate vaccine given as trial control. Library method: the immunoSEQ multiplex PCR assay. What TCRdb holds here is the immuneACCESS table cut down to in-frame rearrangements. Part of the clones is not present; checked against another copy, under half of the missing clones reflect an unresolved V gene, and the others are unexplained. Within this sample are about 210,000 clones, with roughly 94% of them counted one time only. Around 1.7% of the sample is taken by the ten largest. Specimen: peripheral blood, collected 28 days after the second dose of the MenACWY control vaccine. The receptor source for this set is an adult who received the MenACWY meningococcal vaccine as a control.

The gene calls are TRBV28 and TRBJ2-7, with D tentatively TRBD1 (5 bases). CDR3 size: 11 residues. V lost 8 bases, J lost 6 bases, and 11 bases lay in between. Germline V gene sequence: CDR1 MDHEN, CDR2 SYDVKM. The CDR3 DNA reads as TGTGCCAGCGGCAGGGAAGGCGAGCAGTACTTC. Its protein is CASGREGEQYF.

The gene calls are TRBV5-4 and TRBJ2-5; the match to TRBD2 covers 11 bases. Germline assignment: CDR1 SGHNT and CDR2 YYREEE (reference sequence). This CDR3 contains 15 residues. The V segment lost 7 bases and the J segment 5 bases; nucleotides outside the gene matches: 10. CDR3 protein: CASQLAGAGGETQYF. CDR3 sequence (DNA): TGTGCCAGCCAACTAGCGGGGGCTGGTGGGGAGACCCAGTACTTC.

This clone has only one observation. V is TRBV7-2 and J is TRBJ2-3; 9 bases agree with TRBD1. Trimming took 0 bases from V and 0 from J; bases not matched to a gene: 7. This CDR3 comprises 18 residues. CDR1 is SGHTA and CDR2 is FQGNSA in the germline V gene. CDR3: CASSLAGTGRPSTDTQYF. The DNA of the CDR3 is TGTGCCAGCAGCTTAGCGGGGACAGGGAGGCCAAGCACAGATACGCAGTATTTT.

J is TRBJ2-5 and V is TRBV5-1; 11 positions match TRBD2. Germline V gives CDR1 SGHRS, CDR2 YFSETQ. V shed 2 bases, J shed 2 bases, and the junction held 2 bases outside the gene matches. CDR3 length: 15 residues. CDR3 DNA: TGCGCCAGCAGCTTAACTAGCGGGGGACAAGAGACCCAGTACTTC. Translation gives CASSLTSGGQETQYF.

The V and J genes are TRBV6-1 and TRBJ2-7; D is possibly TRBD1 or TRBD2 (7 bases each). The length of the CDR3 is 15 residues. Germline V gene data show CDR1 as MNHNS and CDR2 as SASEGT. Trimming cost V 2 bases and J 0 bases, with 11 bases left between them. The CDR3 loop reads CASSEQGGDSYEQYF. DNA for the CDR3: TGTGCCAGCAGTGAACAGGGGGGGGACTCCTACGAGCAGTACTTC.

The CDR3 DNA reads as TGTGCCAGCAGTTCTTACACCAACAATGAGCAGTTCTTC. Protein sequence: CASSSYTNNEQFF. The rearrangement links TRBV6-2 or TRBV6-3 to TRBJ2-1; no firm D call. CDR3 size: 13 residues. CDR1 and CDR2 (germline): MNHEY, SVGEGT. Trimming pared 4 bases from V and 5 bases from J, leaving 9 bases between.

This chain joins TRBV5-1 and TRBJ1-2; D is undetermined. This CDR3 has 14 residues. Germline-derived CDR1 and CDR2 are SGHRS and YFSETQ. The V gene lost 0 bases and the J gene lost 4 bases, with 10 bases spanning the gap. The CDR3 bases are TGCGCCAGCAGCTTGGAACCGGGCATCTATGGCTACACCTTC. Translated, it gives CASSLEPGIYGYTF.

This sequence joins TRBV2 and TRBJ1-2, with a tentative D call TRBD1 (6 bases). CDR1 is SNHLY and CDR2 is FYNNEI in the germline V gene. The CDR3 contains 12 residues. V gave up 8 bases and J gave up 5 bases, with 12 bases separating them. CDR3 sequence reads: CASGDITYGYTF. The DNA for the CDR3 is TGTGCCAGCGGGGACATCACATATGGCTACACCTTC.

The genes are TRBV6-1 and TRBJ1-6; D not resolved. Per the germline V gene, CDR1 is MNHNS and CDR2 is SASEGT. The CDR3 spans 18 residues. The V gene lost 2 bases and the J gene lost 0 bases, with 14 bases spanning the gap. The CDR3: CASSEWAALSSYNSPLHF. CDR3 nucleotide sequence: TGTGCCAGCAGTGAATGGGCAGCCTTGAGCTCCTATAATTCACCCCTCCACTTT.

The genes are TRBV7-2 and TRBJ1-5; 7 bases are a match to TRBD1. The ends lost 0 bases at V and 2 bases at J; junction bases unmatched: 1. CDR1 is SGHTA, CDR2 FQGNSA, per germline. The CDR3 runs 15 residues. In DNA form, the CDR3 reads TGTGCCAGCAGCTTAGCGCAGGGGGGCAATCAGCCCCAGCATTTT. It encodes CASSLAQGGNQPQHF.

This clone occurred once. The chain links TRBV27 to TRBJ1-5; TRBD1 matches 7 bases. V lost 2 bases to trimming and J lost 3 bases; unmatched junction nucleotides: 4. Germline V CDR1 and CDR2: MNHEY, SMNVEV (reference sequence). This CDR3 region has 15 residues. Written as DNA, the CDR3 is TGTGCCAGCAGTTTAATAGGGGGCGACAATCAGCCCCAGCATTTT. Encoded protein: CASSLIGGDNQPQHF.

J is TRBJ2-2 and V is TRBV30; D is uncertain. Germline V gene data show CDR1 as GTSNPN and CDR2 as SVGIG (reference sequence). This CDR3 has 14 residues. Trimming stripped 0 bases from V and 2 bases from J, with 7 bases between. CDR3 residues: CAWSVLGNTGELFF. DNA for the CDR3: TGTGCCTGGAGTGTACTGGGAAACACCGGGGAGCTGTTTTTT.

The CDR3 protein is CASSQEGFYGYTF. The CDR3 DNA sequence: TGTGCCAGCAGCCAAGAGGGTTTCTATGGCTACACCTTC. The gene calls are TRBV3-1 (or the pseudogene TRBV3-2) and TRBJ1-2; D call uncertain. Per germline, CDR1 LGHDT and CDR2 YNNKEL (reference sequence). This CDR3 is built from 13 residues. Trimming cost V 0 bases and J 4 bases, with 6 bases left between them.

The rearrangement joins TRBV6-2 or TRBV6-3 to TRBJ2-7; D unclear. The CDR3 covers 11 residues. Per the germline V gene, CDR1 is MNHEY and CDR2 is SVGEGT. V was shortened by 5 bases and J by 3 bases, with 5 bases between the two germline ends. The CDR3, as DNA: TGTGCCAGCAGTGCTAACTACGAGCAGTACTTC. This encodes CASSANYEQYF.

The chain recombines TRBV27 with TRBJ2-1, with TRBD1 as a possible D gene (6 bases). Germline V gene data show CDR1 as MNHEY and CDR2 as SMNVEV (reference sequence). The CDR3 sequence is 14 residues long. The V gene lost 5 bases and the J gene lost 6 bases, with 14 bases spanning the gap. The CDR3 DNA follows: TGTGCCAGCAGTCTCACGGACAGTTCCAATGAGCAGTTCTTC. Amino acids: CASSLTDSSNEQFF.

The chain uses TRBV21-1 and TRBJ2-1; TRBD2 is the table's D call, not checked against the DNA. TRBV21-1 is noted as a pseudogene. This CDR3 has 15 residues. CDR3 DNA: TGTGCCAGCAGCAAAACTAGGGACTTGAACAATGAGCAGTTCTTC. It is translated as CASSKTRDLNNEQFF.

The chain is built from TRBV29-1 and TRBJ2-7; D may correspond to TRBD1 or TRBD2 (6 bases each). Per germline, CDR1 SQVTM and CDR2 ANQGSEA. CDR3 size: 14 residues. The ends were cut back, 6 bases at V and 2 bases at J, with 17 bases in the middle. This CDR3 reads CSVSRGDDPYEQYF. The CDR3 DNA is TGCAGCGTATCAAGGGGGGACGACCCCTACGAGCAGTACTTC.

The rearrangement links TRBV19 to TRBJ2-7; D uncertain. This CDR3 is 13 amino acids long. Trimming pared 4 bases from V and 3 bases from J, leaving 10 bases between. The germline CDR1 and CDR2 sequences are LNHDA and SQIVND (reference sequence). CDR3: CASSNLQSYEQYF. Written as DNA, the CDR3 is TGTGCCAGTAGTAACCTACAGAGCTACGAGCAGTACTTC.

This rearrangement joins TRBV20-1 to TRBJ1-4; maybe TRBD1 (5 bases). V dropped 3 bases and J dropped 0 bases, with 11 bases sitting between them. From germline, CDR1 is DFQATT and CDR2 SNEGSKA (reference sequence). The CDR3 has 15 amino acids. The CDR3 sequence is CSASGHGATNEKLFF. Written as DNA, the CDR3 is TGCAGTGCTAGTGGACACGGCGCAACTAATGAAAAACTGTTTTTT.

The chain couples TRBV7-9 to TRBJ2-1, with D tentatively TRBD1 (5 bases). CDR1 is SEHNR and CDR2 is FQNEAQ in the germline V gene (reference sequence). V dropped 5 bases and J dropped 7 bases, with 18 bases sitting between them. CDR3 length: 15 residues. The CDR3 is CASSPTGHQGNEQFF. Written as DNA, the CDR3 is TGTGCCAGCAGCCCCACAGGACATCAGGGTAATGAGCAGTTCTTC.

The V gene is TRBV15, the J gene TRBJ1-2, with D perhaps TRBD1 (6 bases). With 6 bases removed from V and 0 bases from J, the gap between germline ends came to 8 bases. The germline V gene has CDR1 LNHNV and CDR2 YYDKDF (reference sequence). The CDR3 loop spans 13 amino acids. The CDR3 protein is CATRDSSNYGYTF. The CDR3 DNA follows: TGTGCCACCAGGGACAGCTCTAACTATGGCTACACCTTC.

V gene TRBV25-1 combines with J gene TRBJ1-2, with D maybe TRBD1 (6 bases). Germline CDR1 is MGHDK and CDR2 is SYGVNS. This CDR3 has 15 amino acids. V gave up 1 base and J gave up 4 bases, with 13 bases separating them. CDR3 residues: CASSESSGQGYGYTF. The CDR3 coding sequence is TGTGCCAGCAGTGAATCCTCGGGACAAGGCTATGGCTACACCTTC.

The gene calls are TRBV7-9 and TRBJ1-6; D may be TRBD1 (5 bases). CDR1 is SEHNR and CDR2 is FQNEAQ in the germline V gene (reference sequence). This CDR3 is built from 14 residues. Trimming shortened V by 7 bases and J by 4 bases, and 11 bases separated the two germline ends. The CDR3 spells CASKIDSYNSPLHF. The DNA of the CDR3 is TGTGCCAGCAAGATAGACAGTTATAATTCACCCCTCCACTTT.

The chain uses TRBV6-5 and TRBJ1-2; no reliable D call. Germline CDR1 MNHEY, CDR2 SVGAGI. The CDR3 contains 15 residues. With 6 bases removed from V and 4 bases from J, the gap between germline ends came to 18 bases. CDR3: CASRRTVTVTYGYTF. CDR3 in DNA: TGTGCCAGCAGGAGGACCGTAACAGTTACCTATGGCTACACCTTC.

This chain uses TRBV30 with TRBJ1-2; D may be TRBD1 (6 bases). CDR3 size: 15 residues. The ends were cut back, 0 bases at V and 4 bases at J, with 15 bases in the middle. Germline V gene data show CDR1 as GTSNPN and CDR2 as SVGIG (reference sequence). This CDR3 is CAWSVGRGGSYGYTF. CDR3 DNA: TGTGCCTGGAGTGTAGGTAGGGGGGGAAGCTATGGCTACACCTTC.

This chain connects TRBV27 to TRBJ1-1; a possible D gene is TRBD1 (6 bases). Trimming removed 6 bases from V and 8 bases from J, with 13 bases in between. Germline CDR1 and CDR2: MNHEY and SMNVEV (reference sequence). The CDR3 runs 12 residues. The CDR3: CASRSGGAEAFF. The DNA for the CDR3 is TGTGCCAGCAGGTCTGGGGGGGCCGAAGCTTTCTTT.

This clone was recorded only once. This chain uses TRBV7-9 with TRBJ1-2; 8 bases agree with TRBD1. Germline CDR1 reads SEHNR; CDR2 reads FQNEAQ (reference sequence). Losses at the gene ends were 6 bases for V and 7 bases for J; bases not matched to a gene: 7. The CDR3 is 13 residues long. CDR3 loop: CASRPRTGLGYTF. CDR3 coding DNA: TGTGCCAGCAGGCCCAGGACAGGGCTTGGCTACACCTTC. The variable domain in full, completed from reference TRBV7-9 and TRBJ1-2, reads DTGVSQNPRHKITKRGQNVTFRCDPISEHNRLYWYRQTLGQGPEFLTYFQNEAQLEKSRLLSDRFSAERPKGSFSTLEIQRTEQGDSAMYLCASRPRTGLGYTFGSGTRLTVV.

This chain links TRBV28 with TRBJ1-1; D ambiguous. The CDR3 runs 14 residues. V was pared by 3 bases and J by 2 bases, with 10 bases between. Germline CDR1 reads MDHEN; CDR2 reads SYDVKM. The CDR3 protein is CASSFPGKNTEAFF. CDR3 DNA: TGTGCCAGCAGTTTCCCGGGTAAAAACACTGAAGCTTTCTTT.

CDR3 sequence (DNA): TGTGCCAGCAGCTCGACCCGGGACAGGGGGCGTGAGCAGTTCTTC. Its protein product is CASSSTRDRGREQFF. V is TRBV7-9 and J is TRBJ2-1, with 12 bases lining up with TRBD1. The length of the CDR3 is 15 residues. Trimming at V came to 4 bases and at J to 9 bases, leaving 7 bases not matched to a gene. Germline loops: CDR1 SEHNR, CDR2 FQNEAQ (reference sequence).

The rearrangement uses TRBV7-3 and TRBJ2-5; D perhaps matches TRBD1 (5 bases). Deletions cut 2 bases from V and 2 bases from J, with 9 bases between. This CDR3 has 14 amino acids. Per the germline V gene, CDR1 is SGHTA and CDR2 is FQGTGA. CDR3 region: CASSLQGGQETQYF. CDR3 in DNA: TGTGCCAGCAGCTTACAGGGTGGGCAAGAGACCCAGTACTTC.